Listed below are T cell receptor beta chains from one sample, sequenced in a study of identical twins. TCRdb fed the 5' RACE reads into MiXCR, producing one record per CDR3 protein. The sample lists 1.5 million to 2 million distinct CDR3 sequences, less than 40% occurring once. What was sequenced was cord blood. The receptors stem from a newborn girl in good health. CDR3s include the opening cysteine and the closing phenylalanine or tryptophan. D genes are given only for firm matches. Rows may omit the clone size; those that give it use once, few, many or a size class.

- TRBJ1-4 TRBV28 TRBD1 TGTGCCAGCAGTCCCCAGACAGGGGCAGGTGAAAAACTGTTTTTT CASSPQTGAGEKLFF
- TRBJ1-1 TRBV11-2 - TGTGCCAGCAGCTTAGTAACAGGGATGAACACTGAAACTTTCTTT CASSLVTGMNTETFF
many TRBJ2-1 TRBV5-1 - TGCGCCAGCAGCTTGGTAGACTTCGACAATGAGCAGTTCTTC CASSLVDFDNEQFF
few TRBJ2-1 TRBV7-2 - TGTGCCAGCAGGGAGGCTTTTTATAGCTCCTACAATGAGCAGTTCTTC CASREAFYSSYNEQFF
few TRBJ2-1 TRBV12-3/TRBV12-4 - TGTGCCAGCAGCCCACAGGGAAGGCCATTGGGTAATGAGCAGTTCTTC CASSPQGRPLGNEQFF
once TRBJ2-7 TRBV5-1 TRBD2 TGCGCCAGCAGCTTGGTGGGTACTAGCGGAAGCCCCTACGAGCAGTACTTT CASSLVGTSGSPYEQYF
few TRBJ2-7 TRBV3-1 - TGTGCCTGCTATCTCAAAGGGTCCTACGAGCAGTACTTC CACYLKGSYEQYF
- TRBJ2-1 TRBV12-3/TRBV12-4 TRBD1 TGTGCCAGCAGTGTTACAGGGGGAGGAGGCTACAATGAGCAGTTCTTC CASSVTGGGGYNEQFF
- TRBJ2-7 TRBV19 - TGTGCCAGTAGGGGCAGCCACTCCAGCTCCTACGAGCAGTACTTC CASRGSHSSSYEQYF
once TRBJ1-5 TRBV6-2/TRBV6-3 - TGTGCCAGCAGTTACTGGAGATATAGCAATCAGCCCCAGCATTTT CASSYWRYSNQPQHF
few TRBJ1-2 TRBV25-1 - TGTGCCAGCAGTGAGGGGGACACCTATGGCTACACCTTC CASSEGDTYGYTF
- TRBJ1-5 TRBV7-2 - TGTGCCAGCAGCCCTACCCCGACAGACACAGATACGCAGCATTTT CASSPTPTDTDTQHF
- TRBJ2-1 TRBV11-2 - TGTGCCAGCAGCCCGGACGTTAACAATGAGCAGTTCTTC CASSPDVNNEQFF
- TRBJ2-7 TRBV7-8 - TGTGCCAGCAGCTTGGAGGGAGAGGGCTACGAGCAGTACTTC CASSLEGEGYEQYF
- TRBJ1-2 TRBV7-9 TRBD1 TGTGCCAGCAGCTTAGAGGACAGGCCGGCCTATGGCTACACCTTC CASSLEDRPAYGYTF
few TRBJ2-7 TRBV6-5 TRBD1 TGTGCCAGCATCGGGACAGGGGACTACGAGCAGTACTTC CASIGTGDYEQYF
- TRBJ1-1 TRBV7-9 - TGTGCCAGCAGCTTAGGGCGGGGCGGCCAGAGCATGAACACTGAAGCTTTCTTT CASSLGRGGQSMNTEAFF
- TRBJ2-3 TRBV20-1 - TGCAGTGCTAGAGATCCCACTAGCCTCTGGTATTTT CSARDPTSLWYF
few TRBJ2-1 TRBV7-9 TRBD2 TGTGCCAGCAAGACTAGCGAGCGCTACAATGAGCAGTTCTTC CASKTSERYNEQFF
- TRBJ1-1 TRBV2 - TGTGCCAGCAGTGAAGATGGGGGAAACACTGAAGCTTTCTTT CASSEDGGNTEAFF
few TRBJ2-1 TRBV5-1 TRBD2 TGCGCCAGCAGCTTGGGGGGACTAGACGCCTACAATGAGCAGTTCTTC CASSLGGLDAYNEQFF
few TRBJ1-1 TRBV7-9 - TGTGCCAGCAGCTTAGCATCAGGGCCCACTGAAGCTTTCTTT CASSLASGPTEAFF